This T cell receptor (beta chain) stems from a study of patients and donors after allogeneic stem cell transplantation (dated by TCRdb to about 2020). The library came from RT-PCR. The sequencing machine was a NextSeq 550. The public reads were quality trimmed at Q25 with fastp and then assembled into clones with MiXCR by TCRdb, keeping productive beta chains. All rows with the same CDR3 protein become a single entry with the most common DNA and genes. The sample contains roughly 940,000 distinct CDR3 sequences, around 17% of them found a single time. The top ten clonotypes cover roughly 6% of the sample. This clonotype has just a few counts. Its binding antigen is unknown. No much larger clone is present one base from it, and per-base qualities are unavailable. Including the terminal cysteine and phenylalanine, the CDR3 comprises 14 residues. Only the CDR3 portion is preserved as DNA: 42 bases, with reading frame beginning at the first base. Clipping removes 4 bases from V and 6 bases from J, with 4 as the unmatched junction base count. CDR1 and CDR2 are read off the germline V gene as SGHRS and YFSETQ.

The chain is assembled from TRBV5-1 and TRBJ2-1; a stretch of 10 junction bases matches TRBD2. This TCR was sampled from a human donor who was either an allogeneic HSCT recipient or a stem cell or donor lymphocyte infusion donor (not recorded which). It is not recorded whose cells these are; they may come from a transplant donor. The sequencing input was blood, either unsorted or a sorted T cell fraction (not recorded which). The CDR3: CASSTSGIFNEQFF. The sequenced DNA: TGCGCCAGCAGCACTAGCGGGATTTTCAATGAGCAGTTCTTC.